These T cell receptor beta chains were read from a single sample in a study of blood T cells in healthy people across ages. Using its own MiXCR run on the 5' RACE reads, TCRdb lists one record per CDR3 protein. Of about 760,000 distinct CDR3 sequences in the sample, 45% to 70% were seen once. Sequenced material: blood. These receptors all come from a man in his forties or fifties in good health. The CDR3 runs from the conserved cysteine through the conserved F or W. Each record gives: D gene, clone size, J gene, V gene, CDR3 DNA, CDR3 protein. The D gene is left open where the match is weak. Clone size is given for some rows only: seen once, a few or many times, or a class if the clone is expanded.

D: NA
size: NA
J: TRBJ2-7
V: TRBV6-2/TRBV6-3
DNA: TGTGCCAGCGGAAATACAGGGAGCTCCTACGAGCAGTACTTC
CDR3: CASGNTGSSYEQYF

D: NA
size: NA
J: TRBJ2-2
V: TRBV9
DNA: TGTGCCAGCAGCGTAGGAACTCCCGGGGAGCTGTTTTTT
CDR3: CASSVGTPGELFF

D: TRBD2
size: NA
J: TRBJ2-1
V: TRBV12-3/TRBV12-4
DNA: TGTGCCAGCTATGTTGGGTTAGCGGGAGGTGAGCAGTTCTTC
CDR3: CASYVGLAGGEQFF

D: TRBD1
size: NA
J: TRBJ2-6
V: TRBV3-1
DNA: TGTGCCAGCAGCCTGAACGACAGGGCTGGGGCCAACGTCCTGACTTTC
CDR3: CASSLNDRAGANVLTF

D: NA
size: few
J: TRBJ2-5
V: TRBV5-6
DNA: TGTGCCAGCAGCTTGTACGGGACGCCAGAGACCCAGTACTTC
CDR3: CASSLYGTPETQYF

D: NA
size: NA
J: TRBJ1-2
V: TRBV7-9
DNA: TGTGCCAGCAGGGGACCTGGACAGAACTATGGCTACACCTTC
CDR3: CASRGPGQNYGYTF

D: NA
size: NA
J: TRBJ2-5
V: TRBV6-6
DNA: TGTGCCAGCAAGGAGGCCCTCGGCAATGAGCAGTACTTC
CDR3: CASKEALGNEQYF

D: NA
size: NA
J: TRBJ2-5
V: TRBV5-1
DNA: TGCGCCAGCAGCTTGGAGGGCCAGGGGGGCCTAGACAATGAGCAGTACTTC
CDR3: CASSLEGQGGLDNEQYF

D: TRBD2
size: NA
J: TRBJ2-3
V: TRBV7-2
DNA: TGTGCCAGCAGCCAACCAAGCGGGAGGGCGGGAGATACGCAGTATTTT
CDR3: CASSQPSGRAGDTQYF

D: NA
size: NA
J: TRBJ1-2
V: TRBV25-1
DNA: TGTGTCAGCAGTTCGGGCAGAACCATCAACTATGGCTACACCTTC
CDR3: CVSSSGRTINYGYTF